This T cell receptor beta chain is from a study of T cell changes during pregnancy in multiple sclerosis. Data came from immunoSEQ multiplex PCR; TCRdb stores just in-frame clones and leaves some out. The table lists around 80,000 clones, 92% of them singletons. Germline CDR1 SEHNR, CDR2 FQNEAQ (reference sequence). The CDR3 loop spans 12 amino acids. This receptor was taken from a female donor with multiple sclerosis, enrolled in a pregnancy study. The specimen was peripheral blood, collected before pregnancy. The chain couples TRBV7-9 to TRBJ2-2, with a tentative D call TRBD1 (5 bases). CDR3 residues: CVTVGATGELFF. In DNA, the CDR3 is TGTGTCACCGTAGGGGCCACCGGGGAGCTGTTTTTT.